Ten or more counts support the clone carrying this T cell receptor (beta chain). The antigen is undetermined. This CDR3 contains 13 residues. V was clipped by 8 bases and J by 0 bases, with 10 bases between them. Germline V lookup: CDR1 SEHNR, CDR2 FQNEAQ (reference sequence). This entry comes from a study of identical twins. Each cDNA held unique molecular identifiers, and template switching gave it a universal primer site. TCRdb reprocessed the 5' RACE reads via MiXCR and lists one record per CDR3 protein. Of 690,000 or so distinct CDR3 sequences listed, around 8.3% are singletons. Study-wide points: With abundant cord blood beta clonotypes, insertions were fewer; memory repertoires showed no such pattern. Twins' excess sharing was less marked for out-of-frame beta sequences. The same donors were not followed; conclusions instead depended on cross-sectional statistical analysis.

The sample was also linked to a second study, of yellow fever vaccine responses in identical twins.

Sequenced sample: PBMCs. The gene calls are TRBV7-9 and TRBJ1-1; unclear D gene. This TCR was recovered from a woman under 30 in good health. CDR3: CASSTGLNTEAFF. CDR3 sequence (DNA): TGTGCCAGCTCCACGGGATTGAACACTGAAGCTTTCTTT.